What follows describes a single T cell receptor beta chain. Its target is not known. This record belongs to a study of shared clonotypes between healthy human individuals. Across the study: Donor ages ranged 18 to 49 years: two women, a few men. Findings and caveats of the study: Non-shared clonotypes displayed generation probabilities falling below those of clonotypes present in all four donors.

Profiling relied on immunoSEQ multiplex PCR, and the TCRdb table lists in-frame clones only, not all of them. The sample includes some 2,100,000 clones, approximately 94% of them seen just once. Terminally differentiated effector memory CD45RA+ cells were left out of the naive CD8 fraction, which was CD45RO-negative and positively selected for CCR7. With 4 bases removed from V and 0 bases from J, the gap between germline ends came to 13 bases. This CDR3 is 16 amino acids long. CDR1 is MNHEY and CDR2 is SVGAGI in the germline V gene. This receptor was obtained from a man aged 18 to 29 in good health. Some clones in this sample may be carry-over from other donors' samples. Input material: naive CD8+ T cells from PBMCs. The chain carries TRBV6-5 and TRBJ1-3, with D possibly TRBD1 on 6 matching bases. DNA for the CDR3: TGTGCCAGCAGTTTTAGACAGGAGTACTCTGGAAACACCATATATTTT. It is translated as CASSFRQEYSGNTIYF.